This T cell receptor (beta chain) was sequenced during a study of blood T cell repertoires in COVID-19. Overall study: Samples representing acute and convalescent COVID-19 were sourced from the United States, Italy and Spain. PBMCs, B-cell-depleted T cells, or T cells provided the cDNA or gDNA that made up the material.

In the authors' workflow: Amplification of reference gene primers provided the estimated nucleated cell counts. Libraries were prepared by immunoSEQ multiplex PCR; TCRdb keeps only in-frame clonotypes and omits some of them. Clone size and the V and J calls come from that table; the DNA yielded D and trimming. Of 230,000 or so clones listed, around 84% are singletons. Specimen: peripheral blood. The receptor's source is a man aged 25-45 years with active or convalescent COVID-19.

CDR3 sequence reads: CASSTGGHFTGELFF. The DNA for the CDR3 is TGTGCCAGTAGCACAGGGGGTCATTTTACCGGGGAGCTGTTTTTT. The gene calls are TRBV19 and TRBJ2-2; 8 bases fit TRBD1. Trimming cost V 6 bases and J 5 bases; bases outside gene matches: 8. The germline gives CDR1 LNHDA, CDR2 SQIVND (reference sequence). The CDR3 loop spans 15 amino acids.